The sequence of this T cell receptor (beta chain) was determined in a study of blood T cells in healthy people across ages. For this clonotype: A much larger clone differs by one base, so this may be a read error.

A sample-barcoded 5' primer and a J-beta primer mix were used in a second PCR of about 7 to 12 cycles. TCRdb re-derived calls from the 5' RACE reads in MiXCR, one entry per CDR3 protein. This sample carries approximately 810,000 distinct CDR3 sequences, 25% to 30% of them seen once, and the ten largest clones take roughly a sixth. The germline V gene encodes CDR1 LGHDT and CDR2 YNNKEL (reference sequence). This CDR3 is built from 15 residues. J lost 7 bases, V lost 1 base, and 8 bases had no gene match. Sequenced material: blood. This clonotype was sampled from an elderly woman in good health. The chain combines TRBV3-1 with TRBJ2-7; 9 bases align to TRBD2. Here the CDR3 reads CASSQGLADYNEQYF. The CDR3 DNA follows: TGTGCCAGCAGCCAAGGACTAGCGGATTACAATGAGCAGTACTTC.